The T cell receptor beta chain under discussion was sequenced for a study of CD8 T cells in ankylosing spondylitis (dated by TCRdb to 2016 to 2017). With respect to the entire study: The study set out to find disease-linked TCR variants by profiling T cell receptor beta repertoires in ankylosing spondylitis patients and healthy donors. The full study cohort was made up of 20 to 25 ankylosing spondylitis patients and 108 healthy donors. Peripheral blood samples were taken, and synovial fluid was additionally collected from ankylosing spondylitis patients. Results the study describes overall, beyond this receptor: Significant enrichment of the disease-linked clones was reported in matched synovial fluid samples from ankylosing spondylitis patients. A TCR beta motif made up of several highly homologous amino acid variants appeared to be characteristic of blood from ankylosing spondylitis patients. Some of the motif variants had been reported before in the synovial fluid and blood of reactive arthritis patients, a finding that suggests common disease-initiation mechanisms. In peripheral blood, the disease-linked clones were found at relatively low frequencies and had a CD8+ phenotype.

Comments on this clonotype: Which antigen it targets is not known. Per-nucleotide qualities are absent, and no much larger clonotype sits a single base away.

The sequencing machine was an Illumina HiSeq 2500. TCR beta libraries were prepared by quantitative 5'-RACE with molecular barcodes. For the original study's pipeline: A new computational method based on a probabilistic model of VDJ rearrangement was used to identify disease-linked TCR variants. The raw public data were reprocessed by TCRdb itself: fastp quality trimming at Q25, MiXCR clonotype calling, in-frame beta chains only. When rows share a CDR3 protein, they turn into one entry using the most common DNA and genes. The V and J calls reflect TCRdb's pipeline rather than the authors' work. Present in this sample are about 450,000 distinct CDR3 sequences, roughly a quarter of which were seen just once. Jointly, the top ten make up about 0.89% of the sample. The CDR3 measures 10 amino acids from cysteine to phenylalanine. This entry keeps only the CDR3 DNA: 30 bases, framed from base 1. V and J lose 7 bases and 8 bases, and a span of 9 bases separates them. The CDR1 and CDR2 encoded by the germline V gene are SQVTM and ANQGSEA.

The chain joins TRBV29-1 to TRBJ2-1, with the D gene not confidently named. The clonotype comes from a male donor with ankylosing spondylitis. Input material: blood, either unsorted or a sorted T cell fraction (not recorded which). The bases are TGCAGCGCTCGTTTCTATGAGCAGTTCTTC. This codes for CSARFYEQFF.